Below are 28 T cell receptor beta chains sequenced from a single sample in a study of lymphopenia after photon versus proton radiotherapy (dated by TCRdb to between 2018 and 2020). The library relied on the immunoSEQ multiplex PCR assay. TCRdb provides this immuneACCESS table in a form limited to in-frame rearrangements. Some clones are lacking; in checked studies, under half of them reflect an unresolved V gene, and why the rest are absent is not known. This sample is represented by around 29,000 clones; roughly 84% of them were singletons. The top ten clonotypes cover 13% to 15% of the sample. Specimen: peripheral blood, collected from a patient treated with proton-based radiotherapy. The origin of the receptors is a woman in her seventies with pancreatic cancer.

The J gene is TRBJ2-1, the V gene TRBV18, with TRBD2 matching 9 bases. This CDR3 is 15 amino acids long. After removal of 1 base from V and 2 bases from J, the junction contained 0 bases not matched to a gene. Germline V CDR1 and CDR2: KGHSH, LQKENI. The CDR3, as DNA: TGTGCCAGCTCACCACAGCGGGAGGCCTACAATGAGCAGTTCTTC. This codes for CASSPQREAYNEQFF.

The V gene is TRBV28, the J gene TRBJ2-6; D gene unclear. Per the germline V gene, CDR1 is MDHEN and CDR2 is SYDVKM. Trimming pared 7 bases from V and 8 bases from J, leaving 15 bases between. This CDR3 comprises 14 residues. CDR3 region: CASTRTAETNVLTF. In DNA form, the CDR3 reads TGTGCCAGCACGAGGACCGCGGAGACCAACGTCCTGACTTTC.

This clone was seen only once. The chain joins TRBV19 to TRBJ2-5; D may be TRBD1 (6 bases). The DNA end favors TRBJ2-7, so the J call may be wrong. Germline values: CDR1 LNHDA, CDR2 SQIVND (reference sequence). The CDR3 extends over 15 amino acids. CDR3 coding DNA: TGTGCCAGTAGTTCAGGGGCTAGTTCTAGAGGCGAGCAGTACTTC. Amino acid sequence: CASSSGASSRGEQYF.

The rearrangement joins TRBV7-2 to TRBJ2-7; TRBD2 matches at 9 bases. V dropped 3 bases and J dropped 4; count of bases not matched to a gene: 10. The germline gives CDR1 SGHTA, CDR2 FQGNSA. The CDR3 runs to 16 residues. The CDR3 DNA is TGTGCCAGCAGCTTGGGACTAGCCCGAGCCCCGTACGAGCAGTACTTC. Protein sequence: CASSLGLARAPYEQYF.

This chain connects TRBV7-6 to TRBJ1-1, with unresolved D. Germline V lookup: CDR1 SGHVS, CDR2 FNYEAQ. The CDR3 runs to 11 residues. The V gene lost 2 bases and the J gene lost 6 bases, with 4 bases spanning the gap. The CDR3 DNA is TGTGCCAGCAGCTTATGGGCTGAAGCTTTCTTT. Protein product: CASSLWAEAFF.

The chain links TRBV18 to TRBJ2-7, with D perhaps matching TRBD1 or TRBD2 (5 bases each). The V end was cut by 4 bases, the J end by 3 bases, with 13 bases between. This CDR3 comprises 14 residues. In germline, CDR1 is KGHSH, CDR2 LQKENI. CDR3 sequence: CASSLTGTNYEQYF. CDR3 in DNA: TGTGCCAGCTCACTAACCGGGACCAACTACGAGCAGTACTTC. The full variable domain, rest sourced from reference TRBV18 and TRBJ2-7, is NAGVMQNPRHLVRRRGQEARLRCSPMKGHSHVYWYRQLPEEGLKFMVYLQKENIIDESGMPKERFSAEFPKEGPSILRIQQVVRGDSAAYFCASSLTGTNYEQYFGPGTRLTVT.

This sequence joins TRBV29-1 and TRBJ2-3; 10 bases are shared with TRBD2. From germline, CDR1 is SQVTM and CDR2 ANQGSEA. V shed 7 bases and J 0 bases; nucleotides not matched to a gene: 4. The CDR3 extends over 14 amino acids. The chain's CDR3 is CSGRTSGSTDTQYF. Written as DNA, the CDR3 is TGCAGCGGAAGGACTAGCGGAAGCACAGATACGCAGTATTTT.

The V call is TRBV19, the J call TRBJ2-2; D is possibly TRBD1 (5 bases). V lost 6 bases, J lost 6 bases, and 5 bases lay in between. CDR1 is LNHDA and CDR2 is SQIVND in the germline V gene (reference sequence). The CDR3 loop spans 11 amino acids. CDR3 bases: TGTGCCAGTAGAGGGGCCGGGGAGCTGTTTTTT. It specifies CASRGAGELFF.

The chain employs TRBV4-1 and TRBJ2-2, with TRBD2 as a possible D gene (6 bases). The germline V gene has CDR1 MGHRA and CDR2 YSYEKL. V lost 3 bases and J 2 bases, leaving 13 bases between the germline ends. The length of the CDR3 is 16 residues. The CDR3 loop is CASSHGTVINTGELFF. CDR3 in DNA: TGCGCCAGCAGCCACGGGACTGTCATAAACACCGGGGAGCTGTTTTTT.

The rearrangement uses TRBV27 and TRBJ2-3; weak D call: TRBD1 (6 bases). Germline CDR1 is MNHEY and CDR2 is SMNVEV (reference sequence). The CDR3 covers 15 residues. With 5 bases removed from V and 3 bases from J, the gap between germline ends came to 15 bases. The CDR3 bases are TGTGCCAGCAGTAATACAGGGTGGTTAACAGATACGCAGTATTTT. Translated: CASSNTGWLTDTQYF.

V gene TRBV5-1 combines with J gene TRBJ2-1; no firm D call. Deletions cut 4 bases from V and 2 bases from J, with 7 bases between. The CDR3 covers 13 residues. CDR1 is SGHRS, CDR2 YFSETQ, per germline. The CDR3 nucleotides are TGCGCCAGCAGCGGTACCCCCTACAATGAGCAGTTCTTC. It translates to CASSGTPYNEQFF.

The V and J genes are TRBV13 and TRBJ2-7; 10 nucleotides match TRBD2. The CDR3 is 15 amino acids. With 4 bases clipped from V and 1 base from J, the junction kept 4 bases outside the gene matches. Germline CDR1 and CDR2: PRHDT and FYEKMQ (reference sequence). For the CDR3, the DNA is TGTGCCAGCAGCTGGATAGCGGGAGGTTCCTACGAGCAGTACTTC. As protein: CASSWIAGGSYEQYF.

The chain combines TRBV11-1 with TRBJ1-1; 7 bases agree with TRBD1. J was trimmed by 5 bases and V by 3 bases; bases with no gene match: 9. CDR3 length: 15 amino acids. Germline V lookup: CDR1 SGHAT, CDR2 FQDESV (reference sequence). CDR3 in amino acids: CASSFRTGPRTEAFF. CDR3 coding DNA: TGTGCCAGCAGCTTCCGGACAGGTCCAAGGACTGAAGCTTTCTTT.

V is TRBV30 and J is TRBJ1-5; D is uncertain. The CDR3 contains 16 residues. Trimming took 2 bases from V and 9 from J, leaving 23 bases between them. Germline V lookup: CDR1 GTSNPN, CDR2 SVGIG (reference sequence). CDR3 sequence reads: CAWSLRAVPRGLPQHF. The CDR3 DNA sequence: TGTGCCTGGAGTCTTCGGGCGGTCCCCCGCGGATTGCCCCAGCATTTT.

This chain connects TRBV5-4 to TRBJ2-2, with TRBD2 matching 14 bases. The length of the CDR3 is 17 residues. CDR1 and CDR2 from the germline V gene are SGHNT and YYREEE (reference sequence). Trimming at V came to 4 bases and at J to 4 bases, leaving 6 bases not matched to a gene. CDR3 in amino acids: CASSQGLAGVSTGELFF. CDR3 in DNA: TGTGCCAGCAGCCAGGGACTAGCGGGAGTTTCCACCGGGGAGCTGTTTTTT.

This chain uses TRBV25-1 with TRBJ2-7, with 7 bases aligning to TRBD1. The CDR3 extends over 14 amino acids. J gave up 2 bases and V 3 bases, and 4 bases lay outside the gene matches. Per the germline V gene, CDR1 is MGHDK and CDR2 is SYGVNS. The CDR3, as DNA: TGTGCCAGCAGTGAGACAGGGTCTACCTACGAGCAGTACTTC. This sequence encodes CASSETGSTYEQYF.

This chain links TRBV10-2 with TRBJ2-3, with 10 bases lining up with TRBD2. Germline V CDR1 and CDR2: WSHSY, SAAADI. This CDR3 comprises 16 residues. Germline trimming cut 0 bases from V and 5 bases from J; bases unmatched to any gene: 5. In DNA form, the CDR3 reads TGCGCCAGCAGTGAGTCTGAAGCGGGAGGGGAAGATACGCAGTATTTT. This gives the protein CASSESEAGGEDTQYF.

V is TRBV7-8 and J is TRBJ1-6; D is possibly TRBD1 (5 bases). V lost 1 base and J 10 bases, leaving 23 bases between the germline ends. The length of the CDR3 is 18 residues. Germline CDR1 reads SGHVS; CDR2 reads FQNEAQ. The CDR3 DNA sequence: TGTGCCAGCAGCTTAGGCACCGGCGTTAGGGGAGGAAAATCACCCCTCCACTTT. This translates into CASSLGTGVRGGKSPLHF.

This clone is labeled medium-sized. The V gene is TRBV11-3, the J gene TRBJ1-3, with D perhaps TRBD1 (6 bases). From germline, CDR1 is SGHNT and CDR2 YENEEA. The length of the CDR3 is 13 residues. V was shortened by 6 bases and J by 4 bases, with 10 bases between the two germline ends. The CDR3 loop reads CASRAGAGNTIYF. Here the CDR3 DNA reads TGTGCCAGCAGAGCAGGGGCAGGAAACACCATATATTTT.

The CDR3 protein is CASSFLTGRKSGELFF. CDR3 nucleotide sequence: TGTGCCAGCAGTTTCTTGACAGGAAGGAAGTCCGGGGAGCTGTTTTTT. The chain combines TRBV28 with TRBJ2-2; D possibly corresponds to TRBD1 (6 bases). Trimming shortened V by 3 bases and J by 6 bases, and 17 bases separated the two germline ends. Germline assignment: CDR1 MDHEN and CDR2 SYDVKM. The CDR3 consists of 16 residues.

The CDR3 DNA sequence: TGTGCCAGCAGCAACTTCGTCGGGCAGGGGGCGTTCGGCTACACCTTC. It yields the protein CASSNFVGQGAFGYTF. The chain links TRBV7-9 to TRBJ1-2, with 8 nucleotides matching TRBD1. CDR3 length equals 16 residues. Germline CDR1 SEHNR, CDR2 FQNEAQ (reference sequence). Losses at the gene ends were 5 bases for V and 8 bases for J; bases not matched to a gene: 16.

This clone was seen a single time. V is TRBV6-5 and J is TRBJ2-1, with 12 bases that match TRBD2. V lost 6 bases and J lost 9; bases outside the gene matches: 9. CDR1 MNHEY and CDR2 SVGAGI come from the germline V gene. There are 15 residues in the CDR3. In DNA form, the CDR3 reads TGTGCCAGCAGACCGAGACTAGCGGGAGTTGTTGAGCAGTTCTTC. This codes for CASRPRLAGVVEQFF.

This sequence joins TRBV14 and TRBJ1-1; unclear D gene. CDR3 length: 15 residues. Germline lookup yields CDR1 SGHDN and CDR2 FVKESK. V dropped 0 bases and J dropped 4 bases, with 12 bases sitting between them. The CDR3 DNA follows: TGTGCCAGCAGCCAAGATTCCTCTTGGGGCACTGAAGCTTTCTTT. Translating it yields CASSQDSSWGTEAFF.

The V call is TRBV7-2, the J call TRBJ2-7; 11 bases are shared with TRBD2. This CDR3 has 16 amino acids. Germline V gene data show CDR1 as SGHTA and CDR2 as FQGNSA. With 5 bases clipped from V and 0 bases from J, the junction kept 6 bases outside the gene matches. CDR3 protein: CASSPRTSGHSYEQYF. In DNA form, the CDR3 reads TGTGCCAGCAGCCCCAGGACTAGCGGGCACTCCTACGAGCAGTACTTC.

V and J are TRBV28 and TRBJ2-7, with D perhaps matching TRBD1 (5 bases). V lost 5 bases and J 2 bases, leaving 19 bases between the germline ends. The CDR3 sequence is 16 residues long. Germline V gene data show CDR1 as MDHEN and CDR2 as SYDVKM. The CDR3 sequence is CASSPQGAAKTYEQYF. The CDR3, as DNA: TGTGCCAGCAGTCCCCAAGGGGCAGCTAAGACCTACGAGCAGTACTTC.

In this sample, this clone turned up a few times. The chain recombines TRBV2 with TRBJ1-2; 10 bases are shared with TRBD1. J was trimmed by 8 bases and V by 6 bases; bases with no gene match: 6. The CDR3 contains 13 residues. Germline V gene sequence: CDR1 SNHLY, CDR2 FYNNEI. CDR3 region: CASSGGQGYGYTF. DNA for the CDR3: TGTGCCAGCAGCGGGGGACAGGGGTACGGCTACACCTTC. Supplemented by reference TRBV2 and TRBJ1-2, the full variable domain reads EPEVTQTPSHQVTQMGQEVILRCVPISNHLYFYWYRQILGQKVEFLVSFYNNEISEKSEIFDDQFSVERPDGSNFTLKIRSTKLEDSAMYFCASSGGQGYGYTFGSGTRLTVV.

This clone was seen once. The chain is built from TRBV7-2 and TRBJ2-1; no reliable D call. Germline-derived CDR1 and CDR2 are SGHTA and FQGNSA. V lost 3 bases and J 4 bases, leaving 7 bases between the germline ends. The CDR3 covers 13 residues. The CDR3 loop is CASSLFQYNEQFF. In DNA, the CDR3 is TGTGCCAGCAGCTTGTTTCAGTACAATGAGCAGTTCTTC.

This clone was recorded a few times. The chain recombines TRBV28 with TRBJ1-1; D remains ambiguous. The CDR3 consists of 15 residues. The germline V and J ends were trimmed by 2 bases and 4 bases, with 14 bases remaining between them. Germline CDR1 MDHEN, CDR2 SYDVKM. CDR3 amino acids: CASSLLRRSGTEAFF. As DNA, the CDR3 is TGTGCCAGCAGTTTACTACGCAGGTCAGGCACTGAAGCTTTCTTT.